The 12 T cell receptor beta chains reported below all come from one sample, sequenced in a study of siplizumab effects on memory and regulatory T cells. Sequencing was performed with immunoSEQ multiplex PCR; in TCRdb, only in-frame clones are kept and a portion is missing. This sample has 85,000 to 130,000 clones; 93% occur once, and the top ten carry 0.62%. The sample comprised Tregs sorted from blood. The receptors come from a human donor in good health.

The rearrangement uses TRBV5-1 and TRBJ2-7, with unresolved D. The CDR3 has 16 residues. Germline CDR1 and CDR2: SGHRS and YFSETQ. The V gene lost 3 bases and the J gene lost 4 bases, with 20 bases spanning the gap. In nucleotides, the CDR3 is TGCGCCAGCAGCTGGGATTTACCTACGGCTCAGTACGAGCAGTACTTC. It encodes CASSWDLPTAQYEQYF.

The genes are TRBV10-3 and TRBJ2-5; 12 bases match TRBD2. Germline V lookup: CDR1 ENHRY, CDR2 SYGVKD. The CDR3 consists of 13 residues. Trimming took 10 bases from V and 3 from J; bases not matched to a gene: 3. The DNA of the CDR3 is TGTGCCACCGGACTAGCGGGAAAAGAGACCCAGTACTTC. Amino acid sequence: CATGLAGKETQYF.

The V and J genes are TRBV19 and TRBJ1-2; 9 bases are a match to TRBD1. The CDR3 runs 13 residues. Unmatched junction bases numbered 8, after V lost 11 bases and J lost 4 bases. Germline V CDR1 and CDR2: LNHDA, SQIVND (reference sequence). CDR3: CAVQGARRYGYTF. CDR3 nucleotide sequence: TGTGCCGTACAGGGGGCGAGGCGCTATGGCTACACCTTC.

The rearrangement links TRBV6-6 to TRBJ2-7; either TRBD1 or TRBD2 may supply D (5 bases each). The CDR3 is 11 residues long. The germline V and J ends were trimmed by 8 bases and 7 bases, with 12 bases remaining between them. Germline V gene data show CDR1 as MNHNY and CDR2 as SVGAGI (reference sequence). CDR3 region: CASVGEYEQYF. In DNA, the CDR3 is TGTGCCAGCGTAGGGGAGTATGAGCAGTACTTC.

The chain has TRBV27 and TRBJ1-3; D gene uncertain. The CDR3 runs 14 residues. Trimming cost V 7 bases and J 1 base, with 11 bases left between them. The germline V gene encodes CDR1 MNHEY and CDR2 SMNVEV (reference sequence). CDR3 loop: CASKVTVSGNTIYF. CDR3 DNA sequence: TGTGCCAGCAAAGTAACTGTATCTGGAAACACCATATATTTT.

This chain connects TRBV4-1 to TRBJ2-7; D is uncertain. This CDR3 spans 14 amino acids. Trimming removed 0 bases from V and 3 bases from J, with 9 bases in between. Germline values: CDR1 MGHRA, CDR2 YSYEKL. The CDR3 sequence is CASSQEGGVYEQYF. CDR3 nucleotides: TGCGCCAGCAGCCAAGAGGGCGGAGTCTACGAGCAGTACTTC.

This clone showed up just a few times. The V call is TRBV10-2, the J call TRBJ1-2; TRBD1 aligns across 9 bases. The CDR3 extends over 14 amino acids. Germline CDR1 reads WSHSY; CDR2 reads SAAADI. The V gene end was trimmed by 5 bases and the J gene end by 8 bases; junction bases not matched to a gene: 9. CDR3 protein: CASSRGQGAEGYTF. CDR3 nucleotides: TGCGCCAGCAGTAGGGGACAGGGAGCGGAAGGCTACACCTTC.

Here the CDR3 DNA reads TGCGCCAGCAGCTTGGATCGGAGTAATTCACCCCTCCACTTT. Residues: CASSLDRSNSPLHF. J is TRBJ1-6 and V is TRBV5-1; D remains unclear. Trimming cost V 0 bases and J 6 bases, with 7 bases left between them. The germline V gene encodes CDR1 SGHRS and CDR2 YFSETQ. The CDR3 is 14 residues long.

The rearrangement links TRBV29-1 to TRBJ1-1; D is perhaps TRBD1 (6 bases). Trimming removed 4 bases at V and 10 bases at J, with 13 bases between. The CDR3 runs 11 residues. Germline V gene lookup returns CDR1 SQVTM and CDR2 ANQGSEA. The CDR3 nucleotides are TGCAGCGTTGGTGGGGGGCGTAGAGCTTTCTTT. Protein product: CSVGGGRRAFF.

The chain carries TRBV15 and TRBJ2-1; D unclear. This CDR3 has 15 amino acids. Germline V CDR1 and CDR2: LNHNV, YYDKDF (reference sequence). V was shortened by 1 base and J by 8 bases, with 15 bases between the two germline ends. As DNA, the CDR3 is TGTGCCACCAGCAGAGGAACGAGCCCTGGAGATGAGCAGTTCTTC. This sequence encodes CATSRGTSPGDEQFF.

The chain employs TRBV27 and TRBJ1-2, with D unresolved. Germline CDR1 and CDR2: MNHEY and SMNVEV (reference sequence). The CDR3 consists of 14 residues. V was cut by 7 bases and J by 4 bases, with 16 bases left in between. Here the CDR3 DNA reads TGTGCCAGCAAACGGAATGAGGTGGGCTATGGCTACACCTTC. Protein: CASKRNEVGYGYTF.

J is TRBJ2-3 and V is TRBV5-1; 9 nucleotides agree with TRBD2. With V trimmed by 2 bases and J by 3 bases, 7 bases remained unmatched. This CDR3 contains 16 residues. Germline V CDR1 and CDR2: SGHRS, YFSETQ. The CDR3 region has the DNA TGCGCCAGCAGCTTACCGCGGGGGGGCCTTACAGATACGCAGTATTTT. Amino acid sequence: CASSLPRGGLTDTQYF. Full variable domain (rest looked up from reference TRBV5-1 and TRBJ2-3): KAGVTQTPRYLIKTRGQQVTLSCSPISGHRSVSWYQQTPGQGLQFLFEYFSETQRNKGNFPGRFSGRQFSNSRSEMNVSTLELGDSALYLCASSLPRGGLTDTQYFGPGTRLTVL.